This T cell receptor beta chain was observed in a study of T cell responses to AZD1222 COVID-19 vaccine (TCRdb year 2021). About the study as a whole: TCR sequencing was performed for 230 to 250 trial participants, of whom some 200 were given two doses of AZD1222 and about 25 were given two doses of MenACWY control vaccine. Trial participants were enrolled by age into 18-55, 56-69 and 70-plus year subgroups, with 148, 28 and 57 TCR-sequenced participants respectively. General conclusions and limits of the study: Because no day 14 peak-response samples were available, the repertoires could be characterized only after the peak T cell response. Conclusions about previously exposed vaccinees are limited because only six or seven AZD1222 recipients were SARS-CoV-2 seropositive at baseline. Epitopes outside the regions mutated in the B.1.351 and B.1.1.7 variants were reportedly recognized by nearly half of the unique spike-specific TCRs. Participants were mostly white British and included more females than males, and it was suggested by the authors that clonal diversity may have been underestimated. After two AZD1222 doses, spike-specific TCR breadth and depth were significantly higher than at day 0 and than in MenACWY recipients. The whole spike protein was spanned by vaccine-associated CD4 TCRs, and dominant responses were seen in regions 160-218 and 743-854. In the small 56-69-year group, the increase in depth fell short of significance, most likely because of low power.

The CDR3 regions of human TCRbeta chains were analyzed by immunosequencing. The study's processing was this. TCRs in the repertoires were matched against a reference library of SARS-CoV-2-specific TCRs that had been generated with the MIRA antigen-specificity platform. Breadth was defined as the fraction of unique TCRs that were SARS-CoV-2-associated. Depth was defined as the fraction of total T cells that were SARS-CoV-2-associated. Using the MIRA data, each spike-specific TCR was mapped to the spike region that the TCR reacts to and placed in a CD4 or CD8 class. Log10-transformed breadth and depth values were compared by one-way ANOVA with Sidak's multiple comparisons tests. TCRdb took over this immuneACCESS table, retaining in-frame rearrangements with V and J assigned. Such tables are incomplete; in checked studies, under half of the missing clones stem from an unresolved V gene, and the remainder is unexplained. V and J calls and clone size are as listed in that table; D and trimming were resolved from the DNA. This sample gives tens of thousands of clones in total; roughly 88% of them show up just once. The ten biggest clones cover about 12% of the sample.

V is shortened by 2 bases, J by 5 bases, and the region joining them spans 12 bases. CDR1 and CDR2, looked up from the germline V gene, are MNHEY and SVGAGI. The CDR3 contains 14 residues, cysteine and phenylalanine counted. Just CDR3 DNA is preserved here, 42 bases in frame from base 1. Reading the label with the study, this specimen's time point is: about 28 days (+/-7) after the second vaccine dose. AZD1222 recipients given second doses at about 4 weeks or at about 12 weeks were pooled, since spike-specific TCR depth and breadth were not found to differ between the two schedules. Vaccinee samples came from UK trials COV001 and COV002, including a single-blind randomized controlled phase 2/3 trial of AZD1222 (ChAdOx1 nCoV-19) in healthy adults. For TCRbeta chain sequencing, PBMC samples were collected from trial participants at day 0 and at day 28 after the second dose. Points on this clone: Its target antigen remains unknown. Base-call qualities are not available, and no considerably larger clone is one nucleotide away.

The sequence derives from an adult who received the AZD1222 COVID-19 vaccine. The sequence is built from TRBV6-5 and TRBJ1-1; the D gene is perhaps TRBD1, on 6 matching bases. The specimen was peripheral blood, collected 28 days after the second AZD1222 dose. The CDR3 region has the sequence CASSYETGPTEAFF. The DNA is TGTGCCAGCAGTTACGAGACAGGCCCGACTGAAGCTTTCTTT.